Shown below are 17 T cell receptor beta chains from a single sample sequenced in a study of control samples from healthy donors and cancer patients. Produced via immunoSEQ multiplex PCR; TCRdb's table is partial and in-frame only. The profile shows tens of thousands of clones, almost 85% of them singletons. Sample: blood. Source of these receptors: a man between 35 and 55 years old in good health.

The chain recombines TRBV24-1 with TRBJ1-2; maybe TRBD1 (6 bases). Germline CDR1 is KGHDR and CDR2 is SFDVKD. The CDR3 spans 13 residues. Trimming pared 0 bases from V and 8 bases from J, leaving 9 bases between. This chain's CDR3 is CATSDLQGNGYTF. Here the CDR3 DNA reads TGTGCCACCAGTGATTTGCAGGGGAACGGCTACACCTTC.

The V gene is TRBV19, the J gene TRBJ1-2, with 9 bases fitting TRBD1. Germline CDR1 reads LNHDA; CDR2 reads SQIVND (reference sequence). This CDR3 is 16 amino acids long. J was trimmed by 7 bases and V by 4 bases; bases with no gene match: 13. This chain's CDR3 is CASSTLPGQGTRGYTF. The CDR3 bases are TGTGCCAGTAGTACCTTACCGGGACAGGGAACTCGTGGCTACACCTTC.

This chain uses TRBV2 with TRBJ2-7; D uncertain. Germline CDR1 SNHLY, CDR2 FYNNEI. CDR3 length: 11 residues. V shed 6 bases and J shed 3 bases, with 6 bases lying between them. The CDR3 here is CASRAGYEQYF. The CDR3 DNA reads as TGTGCCAGCAGGGCAGGCTACGAGCAGTACTTC.

V and J are TRBV5-3 and TRBJ1-2; TRBD1 aligns across 10 bases. TRBV5-3 is marked as an open reading frame, function uncertain. The CDR3 covers 15 residues. V lost 3 bases, J lost 7 bases, and 9 bases stayed unmatched. This chain's CDR3 is CARSSTPGQGSGYTF. The CDR3 DNA reads as TGTGCCAGAAGCTCCACTCCGGGACAGGGGAGTGGCTACACCTTC.

This chain joins TRBV10-3 and TRBJ1-1; 9 bases map to TRBD1. The V gene end was trimmed by 4 bases and the J gene end by 3 bases; junction bases not matched to a gene: 9. The CDR3 sequence is 16 residues long. Germline CDR1 reads ENHRY; CDR2 reads SYGVKD. The CDR3 region has the DNA TGTGCCATCAGTGCTCACAGGGGGCGTGGGGACACTGAAGCTTTCTTT. Translation: CAISAHRGRGDTEAFF.

This clone has just a few counts. The chain recombines TRBV9 with TRBJ1-1, with a tentative D call TRBD1 (5 bases). Per the germline V gene, CDR1 is SGDLS and CDR2 is YYNGEE. V lost 4 bases to trimming and J lost 7 bases, with 17 bases between them. The CDR3 has 14 amino acids. The CDR3: CASSPVGQGYEAFF. The CDR3 nucleotides read TGTGCCAGCAGCCCTGTAGGGCAGGGCTATGAAGCTTTCTTT.

J is TRBJ1-3 and V is TRBV30, with 7 positions matching TRBD1. Germline V CDR1 and CDR2: GTSNPN, SVGIG (reference sequence). Trimming removed 4 bases from V and 4 bases from J; junction bases left unmatched: 10. The CDR3 loop spans 15 amino acids. The CDR3 loop reads CAWKLRQGPGNTIYF. The CDR3 DNA is TGTGCCTGGAAACTTCGACAGGGCCCCGGAAACACCATATATTTT.

The chain carries TRBV7-2 and TRBJ2-7; 7 bases map to TRBD2. Trimming cost V 1 base and J 10 bases; bases outside gene matches: 7. Germline V gene data show CDR1 as SGHTA and CDR2 as FQGNSA. The CDR3 is 13 residues long. The CDR3: CASSLVSTSLQYF. The DNA of the CDR3 is TGTGCCAGCAGCTTAGTCTCGACTAGCCTTCAGTACTTC.

V is TRBV6-6 and J is TRBJ2-4; 7 nucleotides agree with TRBD2. The germline gives CDR1 MNHNY, CDR2 SVGAGI (reference sequence). The trim removed 5 bases at V and 6 bases at J, leaving 13 bases unmatched. The CDR3 has 16 residues. CDR3: CASSTTWEGRGNIQYF. CDR3 bases: TGTGCCAGCAGTACGACGTGGGAGGGTCGTGGAAACATTCAGTACTTC.

CDR3 nucleotide sequence: TGTGCCAGCAGTTTTGGGGGCGCTTCCCAGCATTTT. This translates into CASSFGGASQHF. V and J are TRBV12-3 or TRBV12-4 and TRBJ1-5; the D gene is possibly TRBD1 (6 bases). The length of the CDR3 is 12 residues. Between the trimmed V and J ends, which lost 3 bases and 11 bases, there was a span of 11 bases.

The V and J genes are TRBV7-3 and TRBJ2-1; tentatively, D is TRBD2 (6 bases). The CDR3 has 13 residues. CDR1 is SGHTA and CDR2 is FQGTGA in the germline V gene. V lost 2 bases to trimming and J lost 5 bases, with 7 bases between them. CDR3 protein: CASSLAGNNEQFF. In DNA form, the CDR3 reads TGTGCCAGCAGCTTAGCGGGGAACAATGAGCAGTTCTTC.

V usage is TRBV3-1 (or the pseudogene TRBV3-2) and J usage is TRBJ1-6; 8 bases align to TRBD1. J was trimmed by 10 bases and V by 0 bases; bases with no gene match: 2. Per germline, CDR1 LGHDT and CDR2 YNNKEL (reference sequence). This CDR3 spans 14 amino acids. The CDR3 loop reads CASSQDRGPSPLHF. The CDR3 DNA follows: TGTGCCAGCAGCCAAGACAGGGGGCCCTCACCCCTCCACTTT.

This clone has just a few counts. The chain joins TRBV18 to TRBJ1-1; 7 bases match TRBD1. J was trimmed by 1 base and V by 3 bases; bases with no gene match: 5. CDR1 is KGHSH, CDR2 LQKENI, per germline. The CDR3 runs to 15 residues. CDR3 DNA sequence: TGTGCCAGCTCACCGATGAGGGACAGGAACACTGAAGCTTTCTTT. Amino acids: CASSPMRDRNTEAFF. The full variable domain, completed using reference TRBV18 and TRBJ1-1, is NAGVMQNPRHLVRRRGQEARLRCSPMKGHSHVYWYRQLPEEGLKFMVYLQKENIIDESGMPKERFSAEFPKEGPSILRIQQVVRGDSAAYFCASSPMRDRNTEAFFGQGTRLTVV.

The V gene is TRBV10-3, the J gene TRBJ1-1, with 8 bases aligning to TRBD1. The CDR3 covers 14 residues. Per germline, CDR1 ENHRY and CDR2 SYGVKD. J gave up 1 base and V 6 bases, and 4 bases lay outside the gene matches. CDR3 loop: CAISSGQGNTEAFF. The CDR3 DNA is TGTGCCATCAGCTCCGGACAGGGGAACACTGAAGCTTTCTTT.

By share of the sample, this clone is medium-sized. The chain employs TRBV2 and TRBJ2-7; D assignment may be TRBD1 or TRBD2 (5 bases each). The germline CDR1 and CDR2 sequences are SNHLY and FYNNEI. V gave up 3 bases and J gave up 3 bases, with 18 bases separating them. The CDR3 is 16 amino acids. The CDR3 region is CASSDYLAGSIYEQYF. The CDR3 bases are TGTGCCAGCAGTGACTATCTCGCAGGGAGTATCTACGAGCAGTACTTC.

The CDR3 here is CASSSNSGTGNEKLFF. CDR3 coding DNA: TGTGCCAGCAGTTCAAACTCCGGGACAGGGAATGAAAAACTGTTTTTT. The chain uses TRBV28 and TRBJ1-4, with TRBD1 matching 9 bases. CDR1 and CDR2 (germline): MDHEN, SYDVKM. CDR3 length: 16 amino acids. V shed 4 bases, J shed 5 bases, and the junction held 8 bases outside the gene matches.

The chain combines TRBV19 with TRBJ2-5; 8 bases match TRBD2. The CDR3 runs to 15 residues. V lost 3 bases and J lost 5; bases outside the gene matches: 8. CDR1 is LNHDA, CDR2 SQIVND, per germline (reference sequence). The CDR3: CASSMVAGGSETQYF. The CDR3 region has the DNA TGTGCCAGTAGTATGGTGGCGGGAGGTAGTGAGACCCAGTACTTC. Full variable domain (outside the CDR3, taken from reference TRBV19 and TRBJ2-5): DGGITQSPKYLFRKEGQNVTLSCEQNLNHDAMYWYRQDPGQGLRLIYYSQIVNDFQKGDIAEGYSVSREKKESFPLTVTSAQKNPTAFYLCASSMVAGGSETQYFGPGTRLLVL.